This is a list of T cell receptor beta chains from one sample in a study of a mutant IDH1 vaccine in newly diagnosed glioma. Sequencing used immunoSEQ multiplex PCR; TCRdb keeps in-frame clones, though not all of them. The sample lists approximately 50,000 clones, approximately 80% occurring once. Antigens for these TCRs are unknown. The input for sequencing was PBMCs, taken from a glioma patient whose treatment included an IDH1 peptide vaccine. These receptors were collected from a woman aged 40 to 55 with glioma. Some clones in this sample may be carry-over from other donors' samples. Each CDR3 is given with its conserved first and last residue. A D gene is named only where the DNA matches it firmly. Expanded clones get a size class; other rows say once, few or many, or leave the size out.

V gene	D gene	J gene	clone size	CDR3 protein
TRBV7-6	-	TRBJ1-5	-	CASSLISAAGPQHF
TRBV6-5	TRBD1	TRBJ1-2	-	CASRGQGDYYGYTF
TRBV7-9	-	TRBJ1-2	-	CASSLLGGGARGYTF
TRBV2	-	TRBJ2-7	-	CASSERQKGEQYF
TRBV7-9	-	TRBJ1-4	few	CASSFPSTTNEKLFF
TRBV2	-	TRBJ1-4	few	CASSEAASGVKLFF
TRBV5-6	TRBD2	TRBJ2-2	-	CASSKKRGSGGLNTGELFF
TRBV2	TRBD1	TRBJ1-2	-	CASSNRDREANYGYTF
TRBV6-1	-	TRBJ2-1	-	CASSARGSYNEQFF
TRBV23-1	-	TRBJ2-4	-	CASSHKKRYKNIQYF
TRBV20-1	-	TRBJ1-4	-	CSATPSEKLFF
TRBV2	-	TRBJ2-7	-	CASSPTYEQYF
TRBV5-5	TRBD2	TRBJ2-1	-	CASSLLAGGQGEQFF
TRBV27	-	TRBJ1-2	-	CASSLGAVYGYTF
TRBV9	-	TRBJ2-3	-	CASSVPIKRLLVRDTQYF
TRBV30	-	TRBJ1-3	-	CAWSQGITGNTIYF
TRBV6-6	-	TRBJ2-1	-	CASSRPRNEQFF
TRBV25-1	-	TRBJ1-1	-	CASRSNGGGTEAFF
TRBV6-5	TRBD1	TRBJ1-2	-	CASSYRGQGANYGYTF
TRBV2	-	TRBJ1-2	-	CASSDARTYGYTF
TRBV6-5	-	TRBJ1-2	-	CASSYQGVHGYTF
TRBV4-3	-	TRBJ1-5	few	CASSRVDRTYDNQPQHF